A single sample gave rise to the 26 T cell receptor beta chains below, sequenced in a study of T cells in Graves' hyperthyroidism and ophthalmopathy. Amplification of TCR beta CDR3 regions used RNA as the template. Carried out on the TCR CDR3, a first-round RT-PCR used the HTBI primer set. One entry per CDR3 protein, called by TCRdb with MiXCR from the multiplex PCR reads. The data show approximately 430,000 distinct CDR3 sequences, approximately 14% seen once. Sequencing was done on a sample of blood. The receptors were sampled from a woman between 18 and 30 years old with Graves' hyperthyroidism.

This clonotype has ten or more counts. The chain uses TRBV2 and TRBJ1-3, with D tentatively TRBD1 (5 bases). Germline loops: CDR1 SNHLY, CDR2 FYNNEI. The CDR3 is 16 amino acids. Trimming left V 5 bases short and J 1 base short, with 15 bases between. This chain's CDR3 is CASSPTVRGSGNTIYF. The CDR3 DNA follows: TGTGCCAGCAGTCCTACCGTACGGGGGTCTGGAAACACCATATATTTT.

This clonotype was seen repeatedly, ten times or more. CDR3 amino acids: CASGLTGTRNTQYF. As DNA, the CDR3 is TGTGCTAGTGGTTTGACGGGTACGAGGAATACGCAGTATTTT. V usage is TRBV12-5 and J usage is TRBJ2-3; D not resolved. Between the trimmed V and J ends, which lost 2 bases and 7 bases, there was a span of 13 bases. The germline V gene encodes CDR1 LGHNT and CDR2 FRNRAP. The CDR3 loop spans 14 amino acids.

Many counts were recorded for this clonotype. The gene calls are TRBV20-1 and TRBJ2-1, with a weak D call TRBD1 (6 bases). V was trimmed by 4 bases and J by 8 bases, leaving 18 bases between them. The germline V gene encodes CDR1 DFQATT and CDR2 SNEGSKA (reference sequence). The CDR3 has 14 amino acids. CDR3 DNA sequence: TGCAGTGCTACAGGGGTCCCTATGTCTCATGAGCAGTTCTTC. Protein product: CSATGVPMSHEQFF.

This clonotype was seen many times. The chain combines TRBV12-3 or TRBV12-4 with TRBJ2-7; no definite D call. This CDR3 is built from 11 residues. Between the trimmed V and J ends, which lost 6 bases and 6 bases, there was a span of 9 bases. The CDR3 sequence is CASSRNLEQYF. CDR3 nucleotide sequence: TGTGCCAGCAGCCGAAACCTCGAGCAGTACTTC.

With regard to this clonotype: Being one base from a much bigger clone, this may be a read error. The chain uses TRBV5-5 and TRBJ1-6, with 9 bases lining up with TRBD1. CDR3 length equals 15 residues. Germline lookup yields CDR1 SGHKS and CDR2 YYEKEE (reference sequence). The CDR3 DNA follows: TGTGCCAGCAGCTCCACAGGGGGCCTGGATTCACCCCTCCCCTTT. It yields the protein CASSSTGGLDSPLPF.

This clonotype was seen ten or more times. This rearrangement joins TRBV6-5 to TRBJ2-7; D uncertain. CDR1 and CDR2 from the germline V gene are MNHEY and SVGAGI. Trimming cost V 0 bases and J 2 bases, with 11 bases left between them. The length of the CDR3 is 15 residues. The CDR3 DNA follows: TGTGCCAGCAGTTACTCATCCAGTATTGCCTACGAGCAGTACTTC. Translated: CASSYSSSIAYEQYF.

In DNA, the CDR3 is TGTGCCAGCAGCTTCAGGTCGGGGACTAGCGGGGTCAATGAGCAGTTCTTC. Translated: CASSFRSGTSGVNEQFF. The V gene is TRBV11-3, the J gene TRBJ2-1; 13 bases agree with TRBD2. J gave up 6 bases and V 3 bases, and 8 bases lay outside the gene matches. Germline V gene sequence: CDR1 SGHNT, CDR2 YENEEA. The CDR3 runs to 17 residues.

This clonotype showed up many times. The chain uses TRBV10-3 and TRBJ2-1, with D perhaps TRBD2 (6 bases). The CDR3 loop spans 11 amino acids. Per germline, CDR1 ENHRY and CDR2 SYGVKD. V gave up 10 bases and J gave up 9 bases, with 13 bases separating them. For the CDR3, the DNA is TGTGCCAGCAACGGGAGAGGTGAGCAGTTCTTC. It translates to CASNGRGEQFF.

In its sample, this clonotype was seen many times. This rearrangement joins TRBV29-1 to TRBJ2-3, with 12 bases lining up with TRBD2. CDR1 is SQVTM and CDR2 is ANQGSEA in the germline V gene. Losses at the gene ends were 6 bases for V and 2 bases for J; bases not matched to a gene: 9. The CDR3 has 16 amino acids. CDR3: CSVNVGLAGTTDTQYF. CDR3 DNA: TGCAGCGTCAACGTCGGACTAGCGGGGACCACAGATACGCAGTATTTT.

This clonotype was seen many times. V and J are TRBV6-2 or TRBV6-3 and TRBJ2-7, with TRBD2 matching over 11 bases. Germline V gene sequence: CDR1 MNHEY, CDR2 SVGEGT. The V segment lost 6 bases and the J segment 4 bases; nucleotides outside the gene matches: 8. The CDR3 consists of 15 residues. The CDR3 DNA follows: TGTGCCAGCAGCCAGCCTAGCGGGGGGCTTTACGAGCAGTACTTC. This gives the protein CASSQPSGGLYEQYF.

In nucleotides, the CDR3 is TGTGCCAGCAGGCCCGGGACAAGCCATATCCTACGAGAGCAGTACTTC. It encodes CASRPGTSHILREQYF. The chain uses TRBV6-4 and TRBJ2-7; D possibly corresponds to TRBD1 (6 bases). Germline V gives CDR1 MRHNA, CDR2 SNTAGT. V gave up 6 bases and J gave up 7 bases, with 25 bases separating them. The CDR3 sequence is 16 residues long.

At least ten counts were recorded for this clonotype. The CDR3 loop is CSAHAQRTGHHEQYF. CDR3 coding DNA: TGCAGTGCCCACGCCCAACGGACAGGGCACCACGAGCAGTACTTC. This rearrangement joins TRBV20-1 to TRBJ2-7; 8 bases agree with TRBD1. The length of the CDR3 is 15 residues. V shed 6 bases and J 5 bases; nucleotides not matched to a gene: 15. Germline-derived CDR1 and CDR2 are DFQATT and SNEGSKA (reference sequence).

This clonotype was recorded many times. The chain carries TRBV3-1 and TRBJ1-2; TRBD1 aligns across 8 bases. Germline CDR1 and CDR2: LGHDT and YNNKEL (reference sequence). The CDR3 has 17 residues. V lost 2 bases and J lost 8; bases outside the gene matches: 16. CDR3 sequence reads: CASSQPGPGQEYKGYTF. The CDR3 nucleotides are TGTGCCAGCAGCCAACCTGGACCGGGACAGGAGTATAAGGGCTACACCTTC.

This clonotype was detected only a few times. This rearrangement joins TRBV6-2 or TRBV6-3 to TRBJ2-3; the match to TRBD2 covers 15 bases. This CDR3 is 20 amino acids long. Trimming at V came to 0 bases and at J to 9 bases, leaving 16 bases not matched to a gene. Per germline, CDR1 MNHEY and CDR2 SVGEGT. DNA of the CDR3: TGTGCCAGCAGTTACTCCACCCGGGGGACTAGCGGGAGGATGAGTAGCACGCAGTATTTT. Translation gives CASSYSTRGTSGRMSSTQYF.

Many counts were recorded for this clonotype. The J gene is TRBJ2-4, the V gene TRBV12-3 or TRBV12-4; no definite D call. Trimming took 2 bases from V and 2 from J, leaving 7 bases between them. The CDR3 has 14 amino acids. The CDR3 nucleotides are TGTGCCAGCAGTTTAATAGGGACCAAAAACATTCAGTACTTC. This codes for CASSLIGTKNIQYF.

This clonotype has a count of ten or more. The chain carries TRBV20-1 and TRBJ1-4, with D uncertain. Trimming left V 3 bases short and J 0 bases short, with 11 bases between. Germline-derived CDR1 and CDR2 are DFQATT and SNEGSKA (reference sequence). The CDR3 extends over 15 amino acids. CDR3 residues: CSARLGDTTNEKLFF. CDR3 nucleotides: TGCAGTGCTAGGCTAGGAGACACAACTAATGAAAAACTGTTTTTT.

V is TRBV20-1 and J is TRBJ1-4; D is possibly TRBD1 (5 bases). CDR3 length equals 15 residues. Between the trimmed V and J ends, which lost 0 bases and 8 bases, there was a span of 16 bases. CDR1 and CDR2 from the germline V gene are DFQATT and SNEGSKA (reference sequence). CDR3 nucleotides: TGCAGTGCTAGAGATACGGGCAGGGTGGGAGAAAAACTGTTTTTT. This gives the protein CSARDTGRVGEKLFF.

The CDR3: CASSFSSGAETQYF. CDR3 DNA: TGTGCCAGCAGCTTCAGTAGTGGGGCGGAGACCCAGTACTTC. The chain joins TRBV5-6 to TRBJ2-5, with a possible D match to TRBD1 (5 bases). V was shortened by 2 bases and J by 5 bases, with 13 bases between the two germline ends. Germline CDR1 is SGHDT and CDR2 is YYEEEE. This CDR3 is built from 14 residues.

This clonotype was seen only a few times. The chain carries TRBV6-1 and TRBJ2-1, with D perhaps TRBD1 (5 bases). The CDR3 loop spans 16 amino acids. The germline V and J ends were trimmed by 4 bases and 10 bases, with 23 bases remaining between them. Germline V gene sequence: CDR1 MNHNS, CDR2 SASEGT. The CDR3 reads CASSGRGPPLTHEQFF. For the CDR3, the DNA is TGTGCCAGCAGTGGAAGGGGCCCCCCCCTCACACACGAGCAGTTCTTC.

At least ten counts were recorded for this clonotype. The V gene is TRBV11-2, the J gene TRBJ2-2; D remains unclear. This CDR3 is built from 14 residues. CDR1 and CDR2 (germline): SGHAT, FQNNGV. V lost 7 bases, J lost 5 bases, and 14 bases lay in between. CDR3 coding DNA: TGTGCCAGCATCCCCCTTGGAAGGACCGGGGAGCTGTTTTTT. It specifies CASIPLGRTGELFF.

This clonotype appeared many times. The chain joins TRBV20-1 to TRBJ1-5; D not certain. Looked up from germline, CDR1 is DFQATT and CDR2 is SNEGSKA (reference sequence). V lost 1 base and J 3 bases, leaving 16 bases between the germline ends. The CDR3 consists of 16 residues. The CDR3 DNA is TGCAGTGCTAGAGCGGGGAGCAGCCTATACAATCAGCCCCAGCATTTT. This sequence encodes CSARAGSSLYNQPQHF.

This clonotype was counted many times. The V and J genes are TRBV12-3 or TRBV12-4 and TRBJ1-1, with 7 bases fitting TRBD1. Trimming removed 7 bases from V and 4 bases from J; junction bases left unmatched: 9. This CDR3 has 14 amino acids. In DNA, the CDR3 is TGTGCCAGCACCGATCCGTGGGACAGCACTGAAGCTTTCTTT. Translating gives CASTDPWDSTEAFF.

This clonotype showed up just a few times. This chain connects TRBV15 to TRBJ1-3; possibly TRBD1 for D (5 bases). This CDR3 is built from 14 residues. V was pared by 4 bases and J by 6 bases, with 13 bases between. The germline CDR1 and CDR2 sequences are LNHNV and YYDKDF (reference sequence). The CDR3 is CATSTTRGKNTIYF. In DNA, the CDR3 is TGTGCCACCAGCACCACTCGGGGGAAAAACACCATATATTTT.

The chain carries TRBV5-6 and TRBJ1-6; D ambiguous. Germline-derived CDR1 and CDR2 are SGHDT and YYEEEE. Trimming removed 4 bases at V and 9 bases at J, with 20 bases between. The CDR3 runs to 16 residues. In DNA, the CDR3 is TGTGCCAGCAGCCCACCGGGATATCGAGAAACTTCACCCCTCCACTTT. Translation gives CASSPPGYRETSPLHF.

This clonotype has a count of ten or more. The chain joins TRBV5-8 to TRBJ1-3; 7 bases agree with TRBD1. Germline V CDR1 and CDR2: SGHTS, YDEGEE. Unmatched junction bases numbered 2, after V lost 2 bases and J lost 0 bases. The CDR3 is 15 amino acids. CDR3 region: CASSLGGISGNTIYF. The CDR3, as DNA: TGTGCCAGCAGCTTAGGGGGCATCTCTGGAAACACCATATATTTT.

This rearrangement joins TRBV10-3 to TRBJ2-1; 11 nucleotides agree with TRBD2. This CDR3 contains 17 residues. CDR1 is ENHRY and CDR2 is SYGVKD in the germline V gene. V lost 3 bases and J lost 7; bases outside the gene matches: 11. Here the CDR3 reads CAISDSGGASGRNEQFF. CDR3 in DNA: TGTGCCATCAGTGATAGTGGAGGGGCTAGCGGGAGGAATGAGCAGTTCTTC.